The subject of this entry is one TCR beta chain. The data were taken from a study of blood T cell repertoires in COVID-19. Study processing details: Estimates of nucleated cell counts were drawn from the amplification of reference gene primers. Only in-frame clones appear in the TCRdb table, and some are missing; sequencing was by immunoSEQ multiplex PCR. The DNA gave D and trimming, while V, J and clone size come from that table. The sample shows 300,000 to 350,000 clones, 90% of them seen only once. The participants were between roughly 18 and 100 years old and came from roughly 24 US areas. The source of this sequence is a woman aged 25 to 39 who had been exposed to COVID-19. Sequencing was carried out using PBMCs or T cells enriched from blood (not recorded which).

The CDR3 DNA reads as TGTGCCAGCAGCTTGAGGGGGGGCGGTCAGCCCCAGCATTTT. This sequence encodes CASSLRGGGQPQHF. The chain couples TRBV27 to TRBJ1-5, with a tentative D call TRBD1 (6 bases). The V end lost 6 bases, the J end lost 6 bases, and 15 bases lay between the germline ends. CDR1 is MNHEY and CDR2 is SMNVEV in the germline V gene (reference sequence). The CDR3 totals 14 residues.